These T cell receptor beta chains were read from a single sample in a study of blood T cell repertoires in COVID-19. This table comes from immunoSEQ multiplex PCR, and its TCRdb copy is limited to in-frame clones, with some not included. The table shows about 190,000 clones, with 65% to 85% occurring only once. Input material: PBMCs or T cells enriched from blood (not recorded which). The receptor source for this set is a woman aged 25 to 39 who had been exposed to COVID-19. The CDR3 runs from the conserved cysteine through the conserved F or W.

CASSPGQVSGNTIYF	TRBJ1-3	15	TRBV10-1
CASSEGGNQPQHF	TRBJ1-5	13	TRBV25-1
CASSGLAGGPSYNEQFF	TRBJ2-1	17	TRBV2
CASSQQSGNTIYF	TRBJ1-3	13	TRBV3-1/TRBV3-2
CASSLELLYEQYF	TRBJ2-7	13	TRBV7-8
CSGGDSYYGYTF	TRBJ1-2	12	TRBV29-1
CAIPGTGNTGELFF	TRBJ2-2	14	TRBV28
CATSGINEQFF	TRBJ2-1	11	TRBV24-1
CASSSLEGFGYTF	TRBJ1-2	13	TRBV7-9
CASSHGSNYNSPLHF	TRBJ1-6	15	TRBV3-1/TRBV3-2
CATSSPLDSISNQPQHF	TRBJ1-5	17	TRBV15
CASRITGTTAGQPQHF	TRBJ1-5	16	TRBV28
CASSQPPAGLYNEQFF	TRBJ2-1	16	TRBV3-1/TRBV3-2
CASSPGLALGGEQFF	TRBJ2-1	15	TRBV10-2
CASGSLAGIVGEQYF	TRBJ2-7	15	TRBV6-5
CASSKVDRPEAFF	TRBJ1-1	13	TRBV21-1
CASSGQGTTQSSYNSPLHF	TRBJ1-6	19	TRBV4-1
CASSISVRTSGGNEQFF	TRBJ2-1	17	TRBV19
CATSDFRGDGYTF	TRBJ1-2	13	TRBV24-1
CATRWANTEAFF	TRBJ1-1	12	TRBV19
CASSFLTGDMTHGAFF	TRBJ1-1	16	TRBV5-1
CATSPRYTDTQYF	TRBJ2-3	13	TRBV24-1
CASTFQGTTAYTEAFF	TRBJ1-1	16	TRBV19
CASSANQGLLHF	TRBJ1-5	12	TRBV9
CASSGGRSYSGANVLTF	TRBJ2-6	17	TRBV6-1
CSVLRNRADNEQFF	TRBJ2-1	14	TRBV29-1
CASSGSRQGLLVLSGYTF	TRBJ1-2	18	TRBV28
CASRTALNYGYTF	TRBJ1-2	13	TRBV5-1
CASSLDGSSGNTIYF	TRBJ1-3	15	TRBV5-1
CASSFGGTSENEQFF	TRBJ2-1	15	TRBV11-2
CASSLAGDRPSPLHF	TRBJ1-6	15	TRBV5-6
CASSLRTGLDEQFF	TRBJ2-1	14	TRBV5-1
CASRGTVSYNSPLHF	TRBJ1-6	15	TRBV2
CASSLTRGRTEAFF	TRBJ1-1	14	TRBV11-2
CASSDIGGQGFLAPLHF	TRBJ1-6	17	TRBV7-6
CASSLREGPLTEAFF	TRBJ1-1	15	TRBV7-9
CASRGDRSYEQYF	TRBJ2-7	13	TRBV19
CATLGQGWTEAFF	TRBJ1-1	13	TRBV25-1
CATEGVGNQPQHF	TRBJ1-5	13	TRBV10-2
CASSFDRVPLYEQYF	TRBJ2-7	15	TRBV5-1
CASSDDRGLETQYF	TRBJ2-5	14	TRBV25-1
CASSESGTELWGYTF	TRBJ1-2	15	TRBV2
CASSLGLSAYEQYF	TRBJ2-7	14	TRBV6-2/TRBV6-3
CASSSLPRDRVYEQYF	TRBJ2-7	16	TRBV5-4
CASSYAPQGQGTEAFF	TRBJ1-1	16	TRBV18
CASSQDASVAGGLDTQYF	TRBJ2-3	18	TRBV4-3
CASSQEGGTSGDLSYNEQFF	TRBJ2-1	20	TRBV3-1/TRBV3-2
CAITRGASYEQYF	TRBJ2-7	13	TRBV10-3
CASSLDQTGGLNYGYTF	TRBJ1-2	17	TRBV5-6
CASSQASPVNTGELFF	TRBJ2-2	16	TRBV3-1/TRBV3-2
CASSPPGGAGGYEQYF	TRBJ2-7	16	TRBV7-2
CASSRRGTSGVSGTDTQYF	TRBJ2-3	19	TRBV9
CASSLGSGGARETQYF	TRBJ2-5	16	TRBV5-4